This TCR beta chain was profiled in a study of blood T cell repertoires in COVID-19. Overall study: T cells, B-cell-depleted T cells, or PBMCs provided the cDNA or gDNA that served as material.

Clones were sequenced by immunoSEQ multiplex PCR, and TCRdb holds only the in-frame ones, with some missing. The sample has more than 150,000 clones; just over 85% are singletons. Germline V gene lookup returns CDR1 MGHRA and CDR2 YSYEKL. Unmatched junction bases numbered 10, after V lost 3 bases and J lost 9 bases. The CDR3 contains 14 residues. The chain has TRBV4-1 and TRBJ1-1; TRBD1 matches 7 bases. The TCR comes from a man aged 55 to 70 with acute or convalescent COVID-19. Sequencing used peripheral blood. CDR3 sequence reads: CASSQGQTKGKAFF. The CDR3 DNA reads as TGCGCCAGCAGCCAGGGACAGACGAAGGGTAAAGCTTTCTTT.